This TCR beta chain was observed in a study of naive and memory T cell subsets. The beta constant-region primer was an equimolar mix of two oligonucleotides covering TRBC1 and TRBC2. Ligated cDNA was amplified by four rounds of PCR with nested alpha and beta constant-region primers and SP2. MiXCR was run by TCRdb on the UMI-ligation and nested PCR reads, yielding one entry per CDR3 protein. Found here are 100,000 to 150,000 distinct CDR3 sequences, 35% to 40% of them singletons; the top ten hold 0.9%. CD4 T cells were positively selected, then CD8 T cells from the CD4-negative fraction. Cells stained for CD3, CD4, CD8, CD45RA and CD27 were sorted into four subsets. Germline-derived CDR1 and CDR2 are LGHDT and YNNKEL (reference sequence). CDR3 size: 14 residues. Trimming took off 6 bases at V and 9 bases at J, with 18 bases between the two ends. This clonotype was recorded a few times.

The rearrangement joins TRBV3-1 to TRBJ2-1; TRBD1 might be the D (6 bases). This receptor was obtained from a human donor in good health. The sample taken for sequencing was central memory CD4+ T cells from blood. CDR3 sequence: CASSHHRDGSEQFF. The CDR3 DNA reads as TGTGCCAGCAGTCACCACAGGGATGGAAGTGAGCAGTTCTTC.